The rows below give T cell receptor beta chains drawn from one sample of a study of OX40 agonist ivuxolimab in advanced cancers. Using immunoSEQ multiplex PCR, the repertoire was profiled, and TCRdb retains in-frame clones only, with some absent. The table has 20,000 to 25,000 clones, approximately 91% seen once. The sequences come from CD4+ or CD8+ T cells sorted from blood, collected in a trial of the OX40 agonist ivuxolimab. These receptors all stem from an adult with an advanced solid tumor such as melanoma, head and neck, liver or kidney cancer. Both conserved end residues are part of each CDR3. A clone size is listed for some rows: how often the clone was seen (once, few, many), or a class if it is expanded.

TRBV18	.	TRBJ1-1	CASSLGGISNTEAFF
TRBV4-2	.	TRBJ2-5	CASSQAVTSGETQYF
TRBV4-3	.	TRBJ2-7	CASSQVGAGEIQIYEQYF
TRBV4-1	.	TRBJ1-4	CASSQGPVRGGAEKLFF
TRBV5-1	.	TRBJ2-2	CASCLQGSTGELFF
TRBV7-2	.	TRBJ2-5	CASSLAPAGAQETQYF
TRBV10-3	once	TRBJ2-7	CAISDFGLANEQYF
TRBV30	once	TRBJ2-2	CAWTYRGITGELFF
TRBV5-1	.	TRBJ2-4	CASSLILAKNIQYF
TRBV6-1	.	TRBJ2-1	CASSEPADRGYNEQFF
TRBV4-1	.	TRBJ2-2	CASSLRDLNTGELFF
TRBV10-3	.	TRBJ2-5	CAISESGGIETQYF
TRBV6-6	.	TRBJ2-1	CASTNPLGNNEQFF
TRBV19	.	TRBJ2-5	CASSPAGRENWETQYF
TRBV28	.	TRBJ2-1	CASSLWEGNEQFF
TRBV29-1	.	TRBJ1-5	CRAERGVNQPQHF
TRBV28	.	TRBJ1-1	CASSSGPEAFF
TRBV7-3	few	TRBJ1-1	CASSKDRENTEAFF
TRBV11-1	.	TRBJ1-4	CASSSRDRGKLFF
TRBV6-1	once	TRBJ1-2	CASSEAGTGRVVNYGYTF
TRBV29-1	.	TRBJ2-2	CSVGRQENTGELFF
TRBV4-1	.	TRBJ1-5	CASSQALVRGWGNQPQHF
TRBV20-1	once	TRBJ1-2	CSARSFYGYTF
TRBV6-1	.	TRBJ2-7	CASSERGWVDEQYF
TRBV11-3	.	TRBJ2-7	CASSIRGFTDEQYF
TRBV6-1	once	TRBJ1-2	CASRKDRADIGYTF
TRBV11-2	.	TRBJ1-1	CASSLFGTGGNTEAFF
TRBV5-7	.	TRBJ2-7	CASSPQRGGPYEQYF
TRBV7-9	.	TRBJ2-5	CASSLRLTAQETQYF
TRBV4-1	once	TRBJ2-2	CASSPRLAGYTGELFF
TRBV7-6	.	TRBJ1-3	CASSLADSSGNTIYF
TRBV11-2	.	TRBJ2-1	CASSLGDGNEQFF
TRBV28	.	TRBJ1-4	CASGPLDEKLFF
TRBV6-6	.	TRBJ2-7	CASSYDQTYEQYF
TRBV29-1	.	TRBJ2-5	CSASAGEETQYF
TRBV9	.	TRBJ2-3	CASSRWTGGTDTQYF
TRBV2	.	TRBJ2-5	CASSEALGGRAPETQYF
TRBV19	.	TRBJ2-5	CASSKTSGGAGETQYF
TRBV9	.	TRBJ2-2	CASSTPGLAGDTGELFF
TRBV4-3	.	TRBJ2-5	CASSRGLADQETQYF
TRBV9	.	TRBJ2-7	CASSPRVDRLNRDEQYF
TRBV7-9	few	TRBJ2-5	CASSSDRDETQYF
TRBV6-5	.	TRBJ2-7	CASSNYGEQYF
TRBV6-6	.	TRBJ2-5	CASNLAGTGGKTQYF
TRBV7-8	.	TRBJ2-5	CASSPLAGGAETQYF
TRBV6-1	.	TRBJ2-1	CASSTTWTPDNEQFF
TRBV7-8	once	TRBJ1-6	CASSTQEASPLHF
TRBV6-1	.	TRBJ1-6	CASSDRALDNSPLHF